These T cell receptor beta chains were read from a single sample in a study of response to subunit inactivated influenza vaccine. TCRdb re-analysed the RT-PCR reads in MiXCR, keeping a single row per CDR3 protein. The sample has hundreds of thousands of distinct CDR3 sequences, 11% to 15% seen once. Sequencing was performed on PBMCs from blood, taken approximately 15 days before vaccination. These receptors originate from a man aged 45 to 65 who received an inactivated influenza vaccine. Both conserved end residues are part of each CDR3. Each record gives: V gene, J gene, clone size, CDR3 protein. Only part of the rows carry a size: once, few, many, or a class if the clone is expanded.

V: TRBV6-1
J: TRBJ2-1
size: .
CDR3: CASSPGLAGSNEQFF

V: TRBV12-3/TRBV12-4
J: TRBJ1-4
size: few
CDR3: CASSLDRGAIGKLFF

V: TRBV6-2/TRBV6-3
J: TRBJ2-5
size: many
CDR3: CASISGTQETQYF

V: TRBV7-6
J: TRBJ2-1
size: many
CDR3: CASSGSGLAAYNEQFF

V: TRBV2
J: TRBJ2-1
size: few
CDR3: CASKVAVYNEQFF

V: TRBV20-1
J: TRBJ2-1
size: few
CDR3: CSARVRSSYNEQFF

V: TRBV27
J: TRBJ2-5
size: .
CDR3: CTSSLAPRGPGETQYF

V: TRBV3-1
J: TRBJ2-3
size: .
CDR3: CASSLGGLGSTDTQYF

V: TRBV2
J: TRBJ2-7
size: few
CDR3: CASSESRGGSVQYF

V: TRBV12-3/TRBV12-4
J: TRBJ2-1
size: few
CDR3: CASTLTSVKGYEQFF

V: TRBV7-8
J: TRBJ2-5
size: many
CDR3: CASYRGGETQYF

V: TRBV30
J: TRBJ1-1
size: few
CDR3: CAWSKANTEAFF

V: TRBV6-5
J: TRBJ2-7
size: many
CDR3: CASSPSGTASYEQYF

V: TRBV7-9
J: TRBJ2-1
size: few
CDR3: CASSLGGGPIEQFF

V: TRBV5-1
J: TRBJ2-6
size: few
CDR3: CASKVLPGANVLTF

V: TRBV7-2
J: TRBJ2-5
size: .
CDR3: CASSPIAGGETQYF

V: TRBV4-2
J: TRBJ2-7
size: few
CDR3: CASSQDRDRRYEQYF

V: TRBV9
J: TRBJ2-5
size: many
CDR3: CASSREGMGETQYF

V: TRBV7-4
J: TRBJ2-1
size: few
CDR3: CASSLTAKFF

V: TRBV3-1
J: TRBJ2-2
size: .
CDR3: CAISQAKRLTGELFF

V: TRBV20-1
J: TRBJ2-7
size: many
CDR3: CSARTAAQGLEQYF

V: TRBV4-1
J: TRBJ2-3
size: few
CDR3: CASSQDKIVGTQYF

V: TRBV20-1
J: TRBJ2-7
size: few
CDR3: CSARGPGQGYEQYF

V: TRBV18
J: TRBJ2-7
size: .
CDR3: CASSATGMREQYF

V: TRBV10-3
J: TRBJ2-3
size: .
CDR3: CAISETSGATDTQYF

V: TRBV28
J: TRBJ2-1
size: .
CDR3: CASSPAGQGYDEQFF

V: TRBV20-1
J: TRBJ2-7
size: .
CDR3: CSANGRQGVEKQYF

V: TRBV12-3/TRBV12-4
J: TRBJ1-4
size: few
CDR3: CASSNPGTRNEKLFF

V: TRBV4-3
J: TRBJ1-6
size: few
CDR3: CASSQEFAGQSPLHF

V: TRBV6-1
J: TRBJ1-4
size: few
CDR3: CASKSRQSNEKLFF

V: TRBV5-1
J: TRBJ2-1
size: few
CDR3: CASSLPPLGNEQFF

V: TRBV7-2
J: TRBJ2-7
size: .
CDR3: CASSSDRGFYEQYF

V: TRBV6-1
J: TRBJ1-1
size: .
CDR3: CASRSLTGYTEAFF

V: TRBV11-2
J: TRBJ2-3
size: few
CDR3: CASSPQTRTSGSTDTQYF

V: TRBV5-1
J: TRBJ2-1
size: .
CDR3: CASSSTVPGEQFF

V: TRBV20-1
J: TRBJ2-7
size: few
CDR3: CSASYGGTSYEQYF

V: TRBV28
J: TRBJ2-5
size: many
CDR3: CASSLFRETQYF

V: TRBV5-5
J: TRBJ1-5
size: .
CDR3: CASSLASDLPGPQHF

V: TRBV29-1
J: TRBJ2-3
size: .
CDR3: CSVVFLELAGLSTDTQYF

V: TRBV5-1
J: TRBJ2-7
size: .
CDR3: CASSLDPDRNEQYF

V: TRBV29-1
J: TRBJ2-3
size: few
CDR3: CSVLAGGTDTQYF

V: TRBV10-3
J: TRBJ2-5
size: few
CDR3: CAISESYRGPETQYF

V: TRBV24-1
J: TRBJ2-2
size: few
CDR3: CATSHREPNTGELFF

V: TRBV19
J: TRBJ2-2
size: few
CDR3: CASTPGLRNTGELFF

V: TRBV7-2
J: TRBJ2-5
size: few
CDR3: CASSFGSLETQYF

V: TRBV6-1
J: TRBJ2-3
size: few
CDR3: CASSETARHGGADTQYF

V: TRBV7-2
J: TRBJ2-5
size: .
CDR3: CASSRQTRDQETQYF

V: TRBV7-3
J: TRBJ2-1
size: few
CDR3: CASSSSTSGSYNEQFF

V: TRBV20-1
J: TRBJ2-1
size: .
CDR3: CSARELAGISYNEQFF

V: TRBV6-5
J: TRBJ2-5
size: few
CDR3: CASVGGGQETQYF

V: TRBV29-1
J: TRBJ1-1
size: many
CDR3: CSVAGVGTEAFF

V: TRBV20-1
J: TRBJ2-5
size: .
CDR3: CSARYRDEKTQYF

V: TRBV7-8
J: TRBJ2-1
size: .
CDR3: CASSSYRGPGSYNEQFF

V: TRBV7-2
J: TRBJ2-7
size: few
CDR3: CASSFSGGPDEQYF

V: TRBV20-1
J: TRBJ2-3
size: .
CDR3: CSARLLDTDTQYF

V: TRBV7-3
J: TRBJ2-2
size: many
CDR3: CASSLTQDYTGELFF

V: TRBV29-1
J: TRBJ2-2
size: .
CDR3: CSVVRQTTGELFF